Each of the 5 T cell receptor beta chains below was sequenced from the same sample in a study of T cell changes during pregnancy in multiple sclerosis. Using immunoSEQ multiplex PCR, the repertoire was profiled, and TCRdb retains in-frame clones only, with some absent. The repertoire consists of 38,000 or so clones, with 94% occurring once and the leading ten covering 0.3% to 0.45%. Sample: CD4+ T cells from peripheral blood mononuclear cells, taken in the second trimester of pregnancy. The receptor source for this set is a female donor with multiple sclerosis, enrolled in a pregnancy study.

The rearrangement uses TRBV5-1 and TRBJ2-3, with 8 bases aligning to TRBD2. The germline gives CDR1 SGHRS, CDR2 YFSETQ. V was clipped by 2 bases and J by 3 bases; unmatched bases: 5. The CDR3 extends over 15 amino acids. CDR3 amino acids: CASSFSGSLTDTQYF. The DNA for the CDR3 is TGCGCCAGCAGCTTCAGCGGGAGCCTAACAGATACGCAGTATTTT.

This chain uses TRBV27 with TRBJ2-5, with TRBD2 as a possible D gene (5 bases). Germline values: CDR1 MNHEY, CDR2 SMNVEV (reference sequence). Trimming took off 1 base at V and 3 bases at J, with 6 bases between the two ends. The CDR3 is made up of 13 amino acids. CDR3 in amino acids: CASSLWEKETQYF. The CDR3 DNA sequence: TGTGCCAGCAGTTTATGGGAGAAAGAGACCCAGTACTTC.

The rearrangement links TRBV18 to TRBJ1-2, with TRBD1 identical over 8 bases. Germline loops: CDR1 KGHSH, CDR2 LQKENI. CDR3 length equals 14 residues. J gave up 4 bases and V 0 bases, and 1 base lay outside the gene matches. CDR3 residues: CASSPPTGGYGYTF. The CDR3 nucleotides are TGTGCCAGCTCACCACCTACAGGGGGCTATGGCTACACCTTC.

This clone was counted a single time. V usage is TRBV6-1 and J usage is TRBJ2-7; D remains ambiguous. Per germline, CDR1 MNHNS and CDR2 SASEGT. The germline V and J ends were trimmed by 0 bases and 3 bases, with 6 bases remaining between them. This CDR3 is built from 13 residues. The CDR3 reads CASSEAAGYEQYF. For the CDR3, the DNA is TGTGCCAGCAGTGAAGCCGCCGGCTACGAGCAGTACTTC.

The CDR3 bases are TGTGCCAGCAGCTTAGTCCTAGCGGGGGGCAATAATGAGCAGTTCTTC. It encodes CASSLVLAGGNNEQFF. The chain uses TRBV11-3 and TRBJ2-1, with 11 bases lining up with TRBD2. With 1 base clipped from V and 7 bases from J, the junction kept 6 bases outside the gene matches. CDR1 is SGHNT, CDR2 YENEEA, per germline. This CDR3 comprises 16 residues.